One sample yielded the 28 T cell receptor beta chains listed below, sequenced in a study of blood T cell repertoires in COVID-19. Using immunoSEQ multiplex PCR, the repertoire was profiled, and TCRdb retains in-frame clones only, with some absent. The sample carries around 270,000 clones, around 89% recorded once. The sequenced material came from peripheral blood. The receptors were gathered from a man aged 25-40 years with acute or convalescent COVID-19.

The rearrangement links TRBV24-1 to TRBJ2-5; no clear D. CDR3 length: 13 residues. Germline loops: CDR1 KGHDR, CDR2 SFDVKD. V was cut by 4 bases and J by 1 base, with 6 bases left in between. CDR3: CATSDSSQETQYF. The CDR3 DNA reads TGTGCCACCAGTGACAGTTCCCAAGAGACCCAGTACTTC.

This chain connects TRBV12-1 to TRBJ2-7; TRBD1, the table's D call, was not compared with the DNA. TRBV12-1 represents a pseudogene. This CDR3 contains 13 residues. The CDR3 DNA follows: TGTGCCAGCAGCTTTCAGGCACGGTGGGAGCAGTACTTC. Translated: CASSFQARWEQYF.

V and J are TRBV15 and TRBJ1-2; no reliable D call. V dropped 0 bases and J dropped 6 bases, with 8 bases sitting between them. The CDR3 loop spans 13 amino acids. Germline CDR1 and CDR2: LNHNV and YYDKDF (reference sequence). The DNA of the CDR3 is TGTGCCACCAGCAGAGATGATGGAGATGGCTACACCTTC. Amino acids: CATSRDDGDGYTF.

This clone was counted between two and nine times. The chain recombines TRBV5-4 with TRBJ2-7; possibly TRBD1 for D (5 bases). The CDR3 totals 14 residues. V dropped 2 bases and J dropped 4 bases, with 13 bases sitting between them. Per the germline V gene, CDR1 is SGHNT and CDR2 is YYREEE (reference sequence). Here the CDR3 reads CASSLGGQNYEQYF. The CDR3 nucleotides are TGTGCCAGCAGCTTAGGCGGACAAAATTACGAGCAGTACTTC.

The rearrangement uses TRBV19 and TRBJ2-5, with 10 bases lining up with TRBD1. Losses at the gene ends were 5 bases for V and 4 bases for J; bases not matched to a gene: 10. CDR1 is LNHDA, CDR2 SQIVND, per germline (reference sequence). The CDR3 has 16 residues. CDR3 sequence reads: CASSYRQGARGETQYF. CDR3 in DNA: TGTGCCAGTAGTTACCGACAGGGGGCTAGAGGAGAGACCCAGTACTTC.

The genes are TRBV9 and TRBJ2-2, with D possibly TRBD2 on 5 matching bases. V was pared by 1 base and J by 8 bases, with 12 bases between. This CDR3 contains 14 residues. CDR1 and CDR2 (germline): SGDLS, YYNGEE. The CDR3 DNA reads TGTGCCAGCAGCGTATTCCTGGGGAGTGGGGAGCTGTTTTTT. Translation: CASSVFLGSGELFF. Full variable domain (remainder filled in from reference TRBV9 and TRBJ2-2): DSGVTQTPKHLITATGQRVTLRCSPRSGDLSVYWYQQSLDQGLQFLIQYYNGEERAKGNILERFSAQQFPDLHSELNLSSLELGDSALYFCASSVFLGSGELFFGEGSRLTVL.

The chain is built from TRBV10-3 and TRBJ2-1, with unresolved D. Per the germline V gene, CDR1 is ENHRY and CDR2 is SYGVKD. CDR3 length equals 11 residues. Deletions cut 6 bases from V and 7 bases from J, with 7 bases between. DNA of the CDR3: TGTGCCATCAGCTCCCTTAATGAGCAGTTCTTC. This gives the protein CAISSLNEQFF.

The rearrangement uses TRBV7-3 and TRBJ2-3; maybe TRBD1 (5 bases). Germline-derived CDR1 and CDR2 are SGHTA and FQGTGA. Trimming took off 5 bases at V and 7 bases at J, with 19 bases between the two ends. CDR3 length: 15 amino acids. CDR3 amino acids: CASSPRAVMGHTQYF. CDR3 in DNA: TGTGCCAGCAGCCCTAGGGCCGTTATGGGGCATACGCAGTATTTT.

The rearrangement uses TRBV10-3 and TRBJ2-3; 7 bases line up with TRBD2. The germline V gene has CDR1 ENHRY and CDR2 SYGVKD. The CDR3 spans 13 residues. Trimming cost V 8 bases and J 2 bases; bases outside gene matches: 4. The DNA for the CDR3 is TGTGCCATCGGGACTACCATCACAGATACGCAGTATTTT. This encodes CAIGTTITDTQYF.

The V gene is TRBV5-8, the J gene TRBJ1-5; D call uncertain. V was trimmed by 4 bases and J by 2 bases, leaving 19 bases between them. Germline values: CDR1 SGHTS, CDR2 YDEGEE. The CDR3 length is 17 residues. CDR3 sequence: CASSPWGDSVGNQPQHF. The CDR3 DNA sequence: TGTGCCAGCAGCCCGTGGGGAGATAGTGTGGGCAATCAGCCCCAGCATTTT.

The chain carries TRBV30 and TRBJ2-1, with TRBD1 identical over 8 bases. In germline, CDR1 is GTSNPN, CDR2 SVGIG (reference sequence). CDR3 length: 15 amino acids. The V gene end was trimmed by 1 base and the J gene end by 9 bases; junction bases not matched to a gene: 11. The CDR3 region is CAWSGDRGGYGEQFF. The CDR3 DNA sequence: TGTGCCTGGAGTGGAGACAGGGGAGGATATGGTGAGCAGTTCTTC. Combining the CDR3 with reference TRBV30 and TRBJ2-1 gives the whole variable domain SQTIHQWPATLVQPVGSPLSLECTVEGTSNPNLYWYRQAAGRGLQLLFYSVGIGQISSEVPQNLSASRPQDRQFILSSKKLLLSDSGFYLCAWSGDRGGYGEQFFGPGTRLTVL.

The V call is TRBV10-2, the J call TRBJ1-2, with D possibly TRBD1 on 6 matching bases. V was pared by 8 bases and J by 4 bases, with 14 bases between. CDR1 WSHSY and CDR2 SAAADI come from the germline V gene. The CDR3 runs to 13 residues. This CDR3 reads CASRQGLAYGYTF. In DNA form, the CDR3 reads TGCGCCAGCCGGCAGGGGCTCGCCTATGGCTACACCTTC.

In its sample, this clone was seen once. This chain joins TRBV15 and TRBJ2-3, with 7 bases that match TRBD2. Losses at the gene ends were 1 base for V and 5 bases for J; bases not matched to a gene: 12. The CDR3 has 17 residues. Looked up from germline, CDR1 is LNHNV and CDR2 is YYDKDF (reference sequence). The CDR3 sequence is CATSRGGTTGFQDTQYF. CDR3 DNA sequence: TGTGCCACCAGCAGAGGTGGGACTACTGGGTTTCAAGATACGCAGTATTTT.

CDR3 nucleotide sequence: TGTGCCAGCAGTTACCAAGGAGGGTCCAACGAGCAGTACTTC. Protein: CASSYQGGSNEQYF. This rearrangement joins TRBV6-5 to TRBJ2-7, with D perhaps TRBD2 (6 bases). Trimming left V 2 bases short and J 5 bases short, with 13 bases between. This CDR3 contains 14 residues. Germline CDR1 is MNHEY and CDR2 is SVGAGI.

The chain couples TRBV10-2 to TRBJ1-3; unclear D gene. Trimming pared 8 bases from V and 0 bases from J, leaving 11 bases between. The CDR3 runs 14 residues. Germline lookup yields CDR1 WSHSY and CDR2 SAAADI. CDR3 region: CASDNSNSGNTIYF. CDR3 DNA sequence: TGCGCCAGCGACAACAGCAACTCTGGAAACACCATATATTTT.

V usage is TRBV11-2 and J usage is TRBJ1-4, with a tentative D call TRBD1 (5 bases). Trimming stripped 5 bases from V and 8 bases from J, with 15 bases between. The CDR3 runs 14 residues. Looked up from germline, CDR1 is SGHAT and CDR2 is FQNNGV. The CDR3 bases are TGTGCCAGCAGCGTGGGGCTAGGTAGGGAAAAACTGTTTTTT. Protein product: CASSVGLGREKLFF.

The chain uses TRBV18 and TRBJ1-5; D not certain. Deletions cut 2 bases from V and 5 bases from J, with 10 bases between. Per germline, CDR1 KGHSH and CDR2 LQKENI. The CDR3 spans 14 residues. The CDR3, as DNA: TGTGCCAGCTCACCAGAGGTTCGAGATCAGCCCCAGCATTTT. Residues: CASSPEVRDQPQHF.

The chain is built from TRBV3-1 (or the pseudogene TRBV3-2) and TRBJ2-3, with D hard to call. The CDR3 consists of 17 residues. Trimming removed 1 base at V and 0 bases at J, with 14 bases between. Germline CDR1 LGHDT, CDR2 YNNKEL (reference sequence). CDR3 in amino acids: CASSQAYRFRSTDTQYF. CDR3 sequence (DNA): TGTGCCAGCAGCCAAGCTTATCGGTTCCGTAGCACAGATACGCAGTATTTT.

CDR3 region: CASSLDSSRSQPQHF. As DNA, the CDR3 is TGCGCCAGCAGTCTAGACAGTTCGAGGAGTCAGCCCCAGCATTTT. The chain has TRBV23-1 and TRBJ1-5, with a weak D call TRBD1 (5 bases). TRBV23-1 is treated as an ORF (open reading frame) with a function not yet certain. Deletions cut 4 bases from V and 6 bases from J, with 16 bases between. This CDR3 is built from 15 residues.

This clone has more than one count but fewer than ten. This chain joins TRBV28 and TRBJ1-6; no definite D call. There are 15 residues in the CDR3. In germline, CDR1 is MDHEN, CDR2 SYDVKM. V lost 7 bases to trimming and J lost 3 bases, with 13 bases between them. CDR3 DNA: TGTGCCAGCACCGCCCGACGGAGCTATAATTCACCCCTCCACTTT. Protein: CASTARRSYNSPLHF. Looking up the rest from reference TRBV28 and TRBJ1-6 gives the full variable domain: DVKVTQSSRYLVKRTGEKVFLECVQDMDHENMFWYRQDPGLGLRLIYFSYDVKMKEKGDIPEGYSVSREKKERFSLILESASTNQTSMYLCASTARRSYNSPLHFGNGTRLTVT.

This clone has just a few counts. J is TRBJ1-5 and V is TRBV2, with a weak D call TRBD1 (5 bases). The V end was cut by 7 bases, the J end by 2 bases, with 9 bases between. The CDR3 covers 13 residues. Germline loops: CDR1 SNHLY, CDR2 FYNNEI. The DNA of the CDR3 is TGTGCCAGCATCGGGGGTGGCAATCAGCCCCAGCATTTT. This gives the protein CASIGGGNQPQHF.

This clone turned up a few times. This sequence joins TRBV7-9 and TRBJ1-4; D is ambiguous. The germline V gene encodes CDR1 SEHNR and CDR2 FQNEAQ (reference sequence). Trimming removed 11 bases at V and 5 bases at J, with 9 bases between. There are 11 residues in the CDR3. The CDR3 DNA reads TGTGCCGGTCAACAAAATGAAAAACTGTTTTTT. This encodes CAGQQNEKLFF.

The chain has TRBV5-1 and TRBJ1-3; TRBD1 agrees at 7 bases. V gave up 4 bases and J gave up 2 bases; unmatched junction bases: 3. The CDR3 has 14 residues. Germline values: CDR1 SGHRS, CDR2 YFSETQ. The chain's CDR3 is CASSAGGTGNTIYF. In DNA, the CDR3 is TGCGCCAGCAGCGCAGGGGGAACTGGAAACACCATATATTTT.

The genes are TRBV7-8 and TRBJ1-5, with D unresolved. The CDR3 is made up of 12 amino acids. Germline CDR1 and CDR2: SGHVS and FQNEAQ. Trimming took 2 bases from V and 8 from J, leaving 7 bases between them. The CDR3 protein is CASSLSGEPQHF. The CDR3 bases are TGTGCCAGCAGCTTATCGGGTGAGCCCCAGCATTTT.

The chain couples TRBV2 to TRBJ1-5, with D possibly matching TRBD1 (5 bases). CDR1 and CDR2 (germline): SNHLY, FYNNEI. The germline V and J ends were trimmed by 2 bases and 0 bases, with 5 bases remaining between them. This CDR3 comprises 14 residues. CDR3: CASSERGSNQPQHF. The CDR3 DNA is TGTGCCAGCAGTGAAAGGGGTAGCAATCAGCCCCAGCATTTT.

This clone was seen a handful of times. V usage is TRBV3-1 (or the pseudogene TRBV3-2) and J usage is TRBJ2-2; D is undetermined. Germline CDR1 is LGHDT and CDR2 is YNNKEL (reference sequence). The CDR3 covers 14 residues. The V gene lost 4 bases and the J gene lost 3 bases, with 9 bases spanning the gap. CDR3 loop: CASSRRTDTGELFF. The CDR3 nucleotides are TGTGCCAGCAGCCGGCGCACAGACACCGGGGAGCTGTTTTTT.

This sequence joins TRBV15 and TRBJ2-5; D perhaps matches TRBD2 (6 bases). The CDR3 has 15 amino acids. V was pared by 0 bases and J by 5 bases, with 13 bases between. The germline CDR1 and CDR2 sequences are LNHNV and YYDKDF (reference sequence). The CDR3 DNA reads TGTGCCACCAGCAGAGATTACGGGGGAGAGGAGACCCAGTACTTC. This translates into CATSRDYGGEETQYF.

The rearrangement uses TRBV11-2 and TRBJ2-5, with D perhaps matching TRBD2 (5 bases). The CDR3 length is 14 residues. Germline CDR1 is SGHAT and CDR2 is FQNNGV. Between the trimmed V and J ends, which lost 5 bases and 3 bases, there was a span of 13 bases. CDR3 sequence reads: CASSPGLGEETQYF. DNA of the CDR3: TGTGCCAGCAGCCCCGGACTTGGGGAAGAGACCCAGTACTTC.